The 27 T cell receptor beta chains given below trace back to one sample, sequenced in a study of T cells in localized non-small cell lung cancer. Sequenced by immunoSEQ multiplex PCR; TCRdb stores in-frame clones only, minus some. The sample holds 23,000 or so clones, approximately 89% seen once. This sample comprised peripheral blood mononuclear cells, obtained before any cancer treatment. These receptors all stem from a woman aged 40 to 75 with stage III lung adenocarcinoma.

The V gene is TRBV4-2, the J gene TRBJ1-2; D may be TRBD1 (5 bases). V was clipped by 0 bases and J by 4 bases, with 12 bases between them. The CDR3 extends over 15 amino acids. In germline, CDR1 is LGHNA, CDR2 YNFKEQ. CDR3 amino acids: CASSQDMTAIYGYTF. The CDR3, as DNA: TGTGCCAGCAGCCAAGATATGACAGCCATCTATGGCTACACCTTC.

The chain has TRBV7-9 and TRBJ2-3; no reliable D call. The CDR3 covers 14 residues. The germline CDR1 and CDR2 sequences are SEHNR and FQNEAQ (reference sequence). The germline V and J ends were trimmed by 8 bases and 0 bases, with 12 bases remaining between them. The CDR3 nucleotides are TGTGCCAGCGGGGTCCATGGGAGCACAGATACGCAGTATTTT. Protein sequence: CASGVHGSTDTQYF.

This chain links TRBV19 with TRBJ1-5; possibly TRBD1 for D (5 bases). The CDR3 loop spans 15 amino acids. Germline assignment: CDR1 LNHDA and CDR2 SQIVND (reference sequence). The V and J ends lost 4 bases and 8 bases respectively, with 18 bases between them. CDR3 in DNA: TGTGCCAGTAGTAGTGCGGGGACCCAAGGGGAGCCCCAGCATTTT. It encodes CASSSAGTQGEPQHF.

The chain recombines TRBV7-9 with TRBJ1-1; possible D gene TRBD1, 5 bases. V dropped 2 bases and J dropped 3 bases, with 7 bases sitting between them. This CDR3 contains 13 residues. Germline CDR1 reads SEHNR; CDR2 reads FQNEAQ (reference sequence). CDR3 protein: CASSLRGDTEAFF. CDR3 DNA sequence: TGTGCCAGCAGCTTAAGGGGAGACACTGAAGCTTTCTTT.

J is TRBJ2-7 and V is TRBV5-6; the match to TRBD2 covers 7 bases. The CDR3 runs to 14 residues. CDR1 SGHDT and CDR2 YYEEEE come from the germline V gene. With 4 bases clipped from V and 4 bases from J, the junction kept 8 bases outside the gene matches. Written as DNA, the CDR3 is TGTGCCAGCAGCGAGCTAGCGGACGATTACGAGCAGTACTTC. It is translated as CASSELADDYEQYF.

The chain has TRBV18 and TRBJ2-2; 8 nucleotides match TRBD1. Germline-derived CDR1 and CDR2 are KGHSH and LQKENI. V was clipped by 2 bases and J by 5 bases; unmatched bases: 7. The CDR3 totals 16 residues. CDR3 protein: CASSPTNRGRTGELFF. The CDR3 DNA is TGTGCCAGCTCACCAACGAACAGGGGGAGGACCGGGGAGCTGTTTTTT.

The chain has TRBV6-1 and TRBJ1-5; a possible D gene is TRBD1 (5 bases). V was trimmed by 4 bases and J by 8 bases, leaving 12 bases between them. CDR1 is MNHNS and CDR2 is SASEGT in the germline V gene. The length of the CDR3 is 13 residues. The CDR3 nucleotides read TGTGCCAGCAGTGGGGGGAGGGTTGAGCCCCAGCATTTT. It is translated as CASSGGRVEPQHF.

The rearrangement uses TRBV4-1 and TRBJ2-7; D tentatively reads TRBD1 or TRBD2 (5 bases each). This CDR3 contains 15 residues. Germline lookup yields CDR1 MGHRA and CDR2 YSYEKL. V gave up 3 bases and J gave up 2 bases, with 14 bases separating them. The CDR3 region has the DNA TGCGCCAGCAGCCACCGCCTCACGGGGCCCTACGAGCAGTACTTC. This sequence encodes CASSHRLTGPYEQYF.

This chain links TRBV5-1 with TRBJ2-5; 11 nucleotides agree with TRBD2. After removal of 4 bases from V and 2 bases from J, the junction contained 4 bases not matched to a gene. The length of the CDR3 is 15 residues. Germline loops: CDR1 SGHRS, CDR2 YFSETQ. As DNA, the CDR3 is TGCGCCAGCAGCCGGGGACTAGCGGTGCAAGAGACCCAGTACTTC. It yields the protein CASSRGLAVQETQYF.

Note on this clone: An end of the junction does not agree with germline; a read error may underlie this. Additional DNA sequences in this sample encode the identical CDR3. This sequence joins TRBV7-9 and TRBJ2-5; perhaps TRBD1 as D (6 bases). Germline CDR1 SEHNR, CDR2 FQNEAQ (reference sequence). This CDR3 has 16 amino acids. DNA of the CDR3: TGTGCCAGCACCGCTGGGGACATGGATACGTCGGAGACTCAGTACTTC. Protein sequence: CASTAGDMDTSETQYF. The full variable domain, rest sourced from reference TRBV7-9 and TRBJ2-5, is DTGVSQNPRHKITKRGQNVTFRCDPISEHNRLYWYRQTLGQGPEFLTYFQNEAQLEKSRLLSDRFSAERPKGSFSTLEIQRTEQGDSAMYLCASTAGDMDTSETQYFGPGTRLLVL.

J is TRBJ1-6 and V is TRBV27, with TRBD1 matching 9 bases. The CDR3 contains 15 residues. The V segment lost 1 base and the J segment 7 bases; nucleotides outside the gene matches: 2. Germline CDR1 and CDR2: MNHEY and SMNVEV (reference sequence). The CDR3 protein is CASSLWGTGNSPLHF. The CDR3, as DNA: TGTGCCAGCAGTTTATGGGGGACAGGGAATTCACCCCTCCACTTT.

V is TRBV30 and J is TRBJ1-2; D remains ambiguous. Germline V lookup: CDR1 GTSNPN, CDR2 SVGIG (reference sequence). Trimming removed 5 bases at V and 3 bases at J, with 7 bases between. The CDR3 consists of 11 residues. The CDR3 DNA reads as TGTGCCTGGGACACCTACTATGGCTACACCTTC. Its translation is CAWDTYYGYTF.

The gene calls are TRBV5-1 and TRBJ2-2; possibly TRBD1 or TRBD2 for D (5 bases each). With 4 bases removed from V and 6 bases from J, the gap between germline ends came to 10 bases. The CDR3 spans 13 residues. Per the germline V gene, CDR1 is SGHRS and CDR2 is YFSETQ. For the CDR3, the DNA is TGCGCCAGCAGCACCTGGGACGCCGGGGAGCTGTTTTTT. Translating it yields CASSTWDAGELFF.

This sequence joins TRBV19 and TRBJ1-5; 8 nucleotides agree with TRBD1. The CDR3 runs to 16 residues. V lost 7 bases to trimming and J lost 6 bases; unmatched junction nucleotides: 14. The germline CDR1 and CDR2 sequences are LNHDA and SQIVND (reference sequence). The CDR3 region is CASTQSPDRAPQPQHF. The CDR3 bases are TGTGCCAGTACTCAGTCTCCGGACAGGGCTCCTCAGCCCCAGCATTTT.

This chain links TRBV5-8 with TRBJ2-6; tentatively, D is TRBD1 (6 bases). This CDR3 region has 14 residues. Germline loops: CDR1 SGHTS, CDR2 YDEGEE. The ends were cut back, 1 base at V and 9 bases at J, with 11 bases in the middle. The CDR3 nucleotides read TGTGCCAGCAGCTTGAAGGACAGCCGCAACGTCCTGACTTTC. Its protein is CASSLKDSRNVLTF.

This clone was seen a few times. The chain is built from TRBV2 and TRBJ1-2; no clear D gene. The CDR3 spans 11 residues. Per the germline V gene, CDR1 is SNHLY and CDR2 is FYNNEI. V lost 8 bases to trimming and J lost 3 bases, with 7 bases between them. In DNA form, the CDR3 reads TGTGCCAGCCGGAGTGACTATGGCTACACCTTC. Translated: CASRSDYGYTF.

This rearrangement joins TRBV6-5 to TRBJ2-3; the match to TRBD1 covers 7 bases. The CDR3 has 16 amino acids. Germline CDR1 MNHEY, CDR2 SVGAGI. The J segment lost 5 bases and the V segment lost 0 bases, leaving 8 bases of the junction unmatched. For the CDR3, the DNA is TGTGCCAGCAGTTACTCCGGCAGGGGGTATAGAGATACGCAGTATTTT. Translation: CASSYSGRGYRDTQYF.

J is TRBJ2-1 and V is TRBV9; D is ambiguous. The germline V gene encodes CDR1 SGDLS and CDR2 YYNGEE. The length of the CDR3 is 16 residues. V lost 0 bases and J lost 2, with 12 bases in between. CDR3 nucleotides: TGTGCCAGCAGCGTAGTTGGGGAACCCCCCTACAATGAGCAGTTCTTC. This translates into CASSVVGEPPYNEQFF.

This chain connects TRBV4-1 to TRBJ1-2, with no clear D. CDR1 is MGHRA, CDR2 YSYEKL, per germline. CDR3 length: 14 amino acids. Trimming cost V 1 base and J 8 bases, with 14 bases left between them. The CDR3 coding sequence is TGCGCCAGCAGCCAAGGGCCCGGGGAGCGGGGCTACACCTTC. This gives the protein CASSQGPGERGYTF.

The rearrangement joins TRBV18 to TRBJ2-2, with unresolved D. V shed 3 bases and J shed 4 bases, with 15 bases lying between them. CDR1 and CDR2 (germline): KGHSH, LQKENI. This CDR3 contains 16 residues. The CDR3 sequence is CASSPSGPRVTGELFF. The CDR3 region has the DNA TGTGCCAGCTCACCTTCAGGCCCCCGGGTCACCGGGGAGCTGTTTTTT.

The V call is TRBV19, the J call TRBJ2-7; 8 bases map to TRBD2. Germline CDR1 and CDR2: LNHDA and SQIVND (reference sequence). The trim removed 3 bases at V and 2 bases at J, leaving 3 bases unmatched. The CDR3 consists of 14 residues. The CDR3 bases are TGTGCCAGTAGTATCCAGCGGGGGCCCTACGAGCAGTACTTC. It is translated as CASSIQRGPYEQYF. The variable domain in full, with the rest retrieved from reference TRBV19 and TRBJ2-7, is DGGITQSPKYLFRKEGQNVTLSCEQNLNHDAMYWYRQDPGQGLRLIYYSQIVNDFQKGDIAEGYSVSREKKESFPLTVTSAQKNPTAFYLCASSIQRGPYEQYFGPGTRLTVT.

This clone was counted only a few times. The gene calls are TRBV6-5 and TRBJ2-7; 7 nucleotides agree with TRBD1. Per germline, CDR1 MNHEY and CDR2 SVGAGI. With V trimmed by 5 bases and J by 7 bases, 14 bases remained unmatched. The CDR3 has 15 amino acids. The CDR3 here is CASSPTGSPYEEQYF. The DNA for the CDR3 is TGTGCCAGCAGTCCGACAGGGTCCCCCTACGAAGAGCAGTACTTC.

The genes are TRBV19 and TRBJ2-2, with 8 bases aligning to TRBD1. The CDR3 runs to 16 residues. Per germline, CDR1 LNHDA and CDR2 SQIVND (reference sequence). V lost 4 bases, J lost 5 bases, and 9 bases stayed unmatched. The CDR3 bases are TGTGCCAGTAGTACGAAGGACAGGGTTTTAACCGGGGAGCTGTTTTTT. Its translation is CASSTKDRVLTGELFF.

The chain carries TRBV19 and TRBJ2-7; D perhaps matches TRBD2 (5 bases). Germline V gene sequence: CDR1 LNHDA, CDR2 SQIVND (reference sequence). This CDR3 contains 13 residues. Trimming shortened V by 4 bases and J by 4 bases, and 11 bases separated the two germline ends. The CDR3, as DNA: TGTGCCAGTAGTAGGGCGGGCGTGTACGAGCAGTACTTC. The encoded protein is CASSRAGVYEQYF.

The chain uses TRBV19 and TRBJ2-3, with D uncertain. Deletions cut 6 bases from V and 2 bases from J, with 15 bases between. Germline V lookup: CDR1 LNHDA, CDR2 SQIVND (reference sequence). CDR3 length equals 15 residues. CDR3 loop: CASREVGLNTDTQYF. CDR3 DNA: TGTGCCAGTAGAGAGGTAGGGCTGAACACAGATACGCAGTATTTT.

This clone has a handful of counts. The chain employs TRBV6-6 and TRBJ1-5, with D hard to call. The germline gives CDR1 MNHNY, CDR2 SVGAGI (reference sequence). The V gene lost 2 bases and the J gene lost 5 bases, with 4 bases spanning the gap. The CDR3 runs 12 residues. DNA of the CDR3: TGTGCCAGCAGTTACGGGGATCAGCCCCAGCATTTT. It yields the protein CASSYGDQPQHF.

The J gene is TRBJ1-3, the V gene TRBV5-4; D is uncertain. V lost 0 bases, J lost 8 bases, and 6 bases lay in between. The CDR3 spans 12 residues. Germline loops: CDR1 SGHNT, CDR2 YYREEE (reference sequence). This CDR3 reads CASSLDKYTIYF. The CDR3 DNA is TGTGCCAGCAGCTTGGACAAGTACACCATATATTTT.